The clone carrying this T cell receptor beta chain was seen just once. This entry belongs to a study of cytomegalovirus exposure and HLA in healthy donors. The length of the CDR3 is 16 residues. Germline V gives CDR1 SGHRS, CDR2 YFSETQ. Trimming at V came to 3 bases and at J to 8 bases, leaving 12 bases not matched to a gene. The PCR was carried out with 60 Vbeta primers and 13 Jbeta primers. Sequencing was performed with immunoSEQ multiplex PCR; in TCRdb, only in-frame clones are kept and a portion is missing. The sample lists approximately 190,000 clones; about 80% were seen once. The V and J genes are TRBV5-1 and TRBJ2-1; 9 bases map to TRBD2. Sequenced material: PBMCs. The receptor was isolated from a woman aged 50 to 60 in good health and CMV-seropositive. DNA of the CDR3: TGCGCCAGCAGCTATGACGGCGGGGGGGCCGGGTATGAGCAGTTCTTC. The encoded protein is CASSYDGGGAGYEQFF.